What follows are 29 T cell receptor beta chains derived from one specimen sequenced in a study of T-cell reconstitution after alpha-beta-depleted transplantation in children. Unique molecular identifiers were incorporated when the TCRbeta library was constructed. TCRdb passed the PCR reads through MiXCR, listing each CDR3 protein once. Counted here are more than 300,000 distinct CDR3 sequences, 15% to 20% occurring once; the ten biggest clones make up roughly two fifths. This specimen consisted of PBMCs, mostly from graft donor cells, obtained 360 days after TCRalphabeta/CD19-depleted stem cell transplant. The receptor source for this set is a male patient under 10 years old who had a stem cell transplant for acute lymphoblastic leukemia, so the T cells may come from the graft donor.

The chain carries TRBV15 and TRBJ1-4, with D maybe TRBD1 (6 bases). The CDR3 runs to 14 residues. V lost 3 bases, J lost 8 bases, and 13 bases lay in between. The germline gives CDR1 LNHNV, CDR2 YYDKDF (reference sequence). CDR3 DNA sequence: TGTGCCACCAGCAGGGATGGCGGGGGCGAAAAACTGTTTTTT. Translation: CATSRDGGGEKLFF.

This clonotype was seen a handful of times. The rearrangement uses TRBV28 and TRBJ2-1, with D possibly matching TRBD1 (5 bases). Germline CDR1 reads MDHEN; CDR2 reads SYDVKM. V dropped 6 bases and J dropped 8 bases, with 14 bases sitting between them. The length of the CDR3 is 13 residues. This CDR3 is CASSHPGRDEQFF. Here the CDR3 DNA reads TGTGCCAGCAGCCACCCGGGCAGGGATGAGCAGTTCTTC.

This clonotype was seen ten or more times. The rearrangement joins TRBV7-9 to TRBJ1-6; D is uncertain. The V and J ends lost 1 base and 9 bases respectively, with 13 bases between them. In germline, CDR1 is SEHNR, CDR2 FQNEAQ (reference sequence). The CDR3 is 15 amino acids. The CDR3 bases are TGTGCCAGCAGCTTAGAATTGAAAGGGATTTCACCCCTCCACTTT. As protein: CASSLELKGISPLHF. Full variable domain (remainder filled in from reference TRBV7-9 and TRBJ1-6): DTGVSQNPRHKITKRGQNVTFRCDPISEHNRLYWYRQTLGQGPEFLTYFQNEAQLEKSRLLSDRFSAERPKGSFSTLEIQRTEQGDSAMYLCASSLELKGISPLHFGNGTRLTVT.

The J gene is TRBJ1-1, the V gene TRBV4-3; 9 nucleotides line up with TRBD1. After removal of 0 bases from V and 0 bases from J, the junction contained 14 bases not matched to a gene. Germline assignment: CDR1 LGHNA and CDR2 YSLEER. CDR3 length: 20 residues. CDR3 in amino acids: CASSQDSYRDRVQMNTEAFF. In DNA form, the CDR3 reads TGCGCCAGCAGCCAAGATAGTTATCGGGACAGGGTTCAAATGAACACTGAAGCTTTCTTT.

This clonotype was observed at least ten times. The chain uses TRBV5-1 and TRBJ2-1, with TRBD2 matching over 9 bases. The CDR3 runs to 15 residues. Germline CDR1 and CDR2: SGHRS and YFSETQ. The V segment lost 0 bases and the J segment 7 bases; nucleotides outside the gene matches: 5. CDR3 nucleotides: TGCGCCAGCAGCTTGGCTGGGACTAGCCTTAATGAGCAGTTCTTC. The encoded protein is CASSLAGTSLNEQFF.

This clonotype was found many times. V is TRBV29-1 and J is TRBJ2-2, with 9 nucleotides matching TRBD1. The CDR3 loop spans 14 amino acids. Trimming at V came to 7 bases and at J to 2 bases, leaving 5 bases not matched to a gene. Germline V CDR1 and CDR2: SQVTM, ANQGSEA. The CDR3 sequence: CSADRGVNTGELFF. DNA for the CDR3: TGCAGCGCCGACAGGGGGGTAAACACCGGGGAGCTGTTTTTT.

There are a few counts of this clonotype. The genes are TRBV12-3 or TRBV12-4 and TRBJ1-1, with 8 positions matching TRBD1. This CDR3 comprises 12 residues. V trimming: 6 bases; J trimming: 11 bases; junction bases outside the gene matches: 8. CDR3 residues: CASSRRTGRAFF. The CDR3, as DNA: TGTGCCAGCAGCCGAAGGACAGGGCGGGCTTTCTTT.

V and J are TRBV10-3 and TRBJ2-3; 7 bases match TRBD1. CDR3 length: 18 residues. The ends lost 0 bases at V and 2 bases at J; junction bases unmatched: 11. Germline V CDR1 and CDR2: ENHRY, SYGVKD. CDR3 in DNA: TGTGCCATCAGTGAGTCGACGGGACAGTGGATATTCACAGATACGCAGTATTTT. Protein product: CAISESTGQWIFTDTQYF.

This clonotype occurred a few times. The chain employs TRBV4-3 and TRBJ2-5; 7 nucleotides line up with TRBD1. Germline V gives CDR1 LGHNA, CDR2 YSLEER. CDR3 length: 17 residues. V gave up 0 bases and J gave up 5 bases; unmatched junction bases: 12. The CDR3: CASSQDRSGTVGETQYF. The CDR3 region has the DNA TGCGCCAGCAGCCAAGATCGCTCAGGGACAGTCGGGGAGACCCAGTACTTC.

The chain is built from TRBV20-1 and TRBJ2-1; D tentatively fits TRBD1 or TRBD2 (7 bases each). This CDR3 has 16 residues. The germline CDR1 and CDR2 sequences are DFQATT and SNEGSKA (reference sequence). V lost 1 base and J lost 3, with 16 bases in between. CDR3 sequence: CSARGSGRGLYNEQFF. DNA for the CDR3: TGCAGTGCTAGAGGTTCAGGGAGGGGGCTCTACAATGAGCAGTTCTTC.

V and J are TRBV29-1 and TRBJ2-1; TRBD2 might be the D (5 bases). Trimming shortened V by 3 bases and J by 6 bases, and 9 bases separated the two germline ends. CDR3 length: 12 amino acids. CDR1 and CDR2 from the germline V gene are SQVTM and ANQGSEA. The CDR3 region has the DNA TGCAGCGTTGAGCCCACTAGCAATGAGCAGTTCTTC. Translating gives CSVEPTSNEQFF.

The chain employs TRBV29-1 and TRBJ2-1; TRBD1 is a possible D gene (5 bases). Trimming cost V 8 bases and J 6 bases, with 20 bases left between them. This CDR3 is built from 14 residues. CDR1 is SQVTM, CDR2 ANQGSEA, per germline. CDR3 sequence (DNA): TGCAGCCCCGTCCCCCCAGGGAAGGTCAATGAGCAGTTCTTC. Protein product: CSPVPPGKVNEQFF.

There are a few counts of this clonotype. The chain joins TRBV30 to TRBJ2-7; D might be TRBD2 (5 bases). This CDR3 has 14 amino acids. CDR1 and CDR2 from the germline V gene are GTSNPN and SVGIG (reference sequence). V was clipped by 5 bases and J by 2 bases, with 16 bases between them. The CDR3 sequence: CAWSSGTGTYEQYF. CDR3 bases: TGTGCCTGGTCCAGCGGAACTGGCACCTACGAGCAGTACTTC.

This clonotype has at least ten counts. The rearrangement links TRBV12-3 or TRBV12-4 to TRBJ1-3; 8 positions match TRBD1. V lost 6 bases and J lost 2; bases outside the gene matches: 3. The CDR3 consists of 14 residues. This CDR3 is CASRKQGAGNTIYF. CDR3 nucleotides: TGTGCCAGCAGGAAACAGGGGGCTGGAAACACCATATATTTT.

This clonotype has more than one count but fewer than ten. The chain links TRBV5-1 to TRBJ2-1; D is tentatively TRBD1 or TRBD2 (5 bases each). The ends were cut back, 4 bases at V and 5 bases at J, with 19 bases in the middle. CDR1 and CDR2 (germline): SGHRS, YFSETQ. The CDR3 length is 16 residues. The CDR3, as DNA: TGCGCCAGCAGCGAACCCCGGGACGCGATACACAATGAGCAGTTCTTC. Protein product: CASSEPRDAIHNEQFF.

CDR3 DNA: TGCAGTGCTAGTCCTTCGGGCTCCAACACCGGGGAGCTGTTTTTT. This gives the protein CSASPSGSNTGELFF. This chain connects TRBV20-1 to TRBJ2-2; D uncertain. Germline V lookup: CDR1 DFQATT, CDR2 SNEGSKA (reference sequence). The CDR3 spans 15 residues. V was cut by 3 bases and J by 2 bases, with 13 bases left in between.

This clonotype showed up just a few times. The chain links TRBV20-1 to TRBJ2-7; 10 positions match TRBD2. Germline lookup yields CDR1 DFQATT and CDR2 SNEGSKA (reference sequence). CDR3 length equals 14 residues. Trimming cost V 0 bases and J 7 bases; bases outside gene matches: 6. The CDR3, as DNA: TGCAGTGCTAGAGATCCTAGCGGGAGAAGGGAGCAGTACTTC. It encodes CSARDPSGRREQYF.

This clonotype was counted at least ten times. The rearrangement uses TRBV21-1 and TRBJ2-4. TRBV21-1 is deemed a pseudogene. This CDR3 region has 15 residues. The CDR3 DNA sequence: TGTGCCAGCAGCATCAACTGGAGAGGCAAAAACATTCAGTACTTC. Its translation: CASSINWRGKNIQYF.

This clonotype has just a few counts. DNA of the CDR3: TGCAGTGGAACAGGGGGTGGGGGGACTGAAGCTTTCTTT. It is translated as CSGTGGGGTEAFF. The rearrangement links TRBV20-1 to TRBJ1-1, with 8 bases identical to TRBD1. The ends lost 7 bases at V and 5 bases at J; junction bases unmatched: 9. The CDR3 is 13 residues long. Germline values: CDR1 DFQATT, CDR2 SNEGSKA (reference sequence).

This clonotype was observed a handful of times. The chain is built from TRBV28 and TRBJ1-5; TRBD1 might be the D (6 bases). The germline gives CDR1 MDHEN, CDR2 SYDVKM. The CDR3 has 15 residues. V was shortened by 4 bases and J by 9 bases, with 19 bases between the two germline ends. In nucleotides, the CDR3 is TGTGCCAGCAGTTACCCAGCGACAGGTCAAGGGCCCCAGCATTTT. Translation: CASSYPATGQGPQHF.

The chain has TRBV27 and TRBJ2-2; tentative D call: TRBD2 (5 bases). In germline, CDR1 is MNHEY, CDR2 SMNVEV (reference sequence). The CDR3 loop spans 13 amino acids. With 3 bases removed from V and 6 bases from J, the gap between germline ends came to 8 bases. CDR3 DNA: TGTGCCAGCAGTTTTGGGAGACCCGGGGAGCTGTTTTTT. Translated, it gives CASSFGRPGELFF.

The table lists this clonotype with many counts. The chain links TRBV29-1 to TRBJ1-2, with a weak D call TRBD1 (6 bases). This CDR3 is built from 12 residues. V was clipped by 4 bases and J by 3 bases, with 9 bases between them. Germline V gene lookup returns CDR1 SQVTM and CDR2 ANQGSEA. The CDR3 DNA sequence: TGCAGCGTTGTCGCAGGGGACTATGGCTACACCTTC. This codes for CSVVAGDYGYTF.

This clonotype has just a few counts. The chain couples TRBV24-1 to TRBJ2-1; unclear D gene. The CDR3 consists of 13 residues. Deletions cut 8 bases from V and 4 bases from J, with 11 bases between. Looked up from germline, CDR1 is KGHDR and CDR2 is SFDVKD. The CDR3 DNA is TGTGCCACCATGGCCAGCACATACAATGAGCAGTTCTTC. This translates into CATMASTYNEQFF.

The CDR3 DNA sequence: TGCAGTGCTATCCAGAGCCTAGGACAGGGGGTGGGTGAAGAGACCCAGTACTTC. As protein: CSAIQSLGQGVGEETQYF. The V gene is TRBV20-1, the J gene TRBJ2-5, with 10 bases matching TRBD1. Germline CDR1 DFQATT, CDR2 SNEGSKA (reference sequence). The length of the CDR3 is 18 residues. V was clipped by 4 bases and J by 3 bases; unmatched bases: 17.

This clonotype was seen a few times. As DNA, the CDR3 is TGTGCCAGCAGCCCAGGGCCCCGGGATGAGCAGTTCTTC. Its protein is CASSPGPRDEQFF. The rearrangement links TRBV7-2 to TRBJ2-1, with D possibly matching TRBD1 (5 bases). The CDR3 length is 13 residues. Germline loops: CDR1 SGHTA, CDR2 FQGNSA. V gave up 5 bases and J gave up 8 bases, with 13 bases separating them.

This clonotype was detected a few times. For the CDR3, the DNA is TGTGCCAGCAGCCCGACTAGATCCCGCACAGATACGCAGTATTTT. Amino acid sequence: CASSPTRSRTDTQYF. This sequence joins TRBV7-2 and TRBJ2-3; a weak D match, TRBD2 (6 bases). Germline values: CDR1 SGHTA, CDR2 FQGNSA. The CDR3 runs to 15 residues. Deletions cut 5 bases from V and 1 base from J, with 13 bases between.

This clonotype was recorded a few times. The chain is built from TRBV29-1 and TRBJ2-7; weak D call: TRBD1 (6 bases). The CDR3 length is 14 residues. Germline assignment: CDR1 SQVTM and CDR2 ANQGSEA. The V end was cut by 6 bases, the J end by 2 bases, with 17 bases between. This CDR3 reads CSVQRAGAPYEQYF. The DNA of the CDR3 is TGCAGCGTCCAAAGGGCAGGGGCCCCCTACGAGCAGTACTTC.

This clonotype was detected a few times. The genes are TRBV4-3 and TRBJ1-5; D is possibly TRBD1 (6 bases). This CDR3 has 15 amino acids. Germline CDR1 and CDR2: LGHNA and YSLEER. V was pared by 0 bases and J by 5 bases, with 11 bases between. The DNA of the CDR3 is TGCGCCAGCAGCCAAGATGGGGGGCTGTATCAGCCCCAGCATTTT. Amino acid sequence: CASSQDGGLYQPQHF.

This clonotype appeared many times. The rearrangement links TRBV20-1 to TRBJ2-5; TRBD1 is a possible D gene (6 bases). The CDR3 length is 14 residues. V lost 1 base and J 2 bases, leaving 11 bases between the germline ends. The germline V gene has CDR1 DFQATT and CDR2 SNEGSKA (reference sequence). The CDR3 here is CSARAPGQQETQYF. In nucleotides, the CDR3 is TGCAGTGCTAGAGCGCCAGGACAGCAAGAGACCCAGTACTTC.